This T cell receptor (beta chain) was recorded in a study of T cell repertoires in cytomegalovirus infection. Overall study: Signatures in public TCR beta sequences pointed to both CMV infection and matching HLA type.

TCRdb used MiXCR to reprocess the reads, holding one entry per CDR3 protein. The data contain 450,000 to 550,000 distinct CDR3 sequences, approximately 16% of them singletons. CDR1 is SGHVS, CDR2 FNYEAQ, per germline. This CDR3 comprises 14 residues. With 4 bases removed from V and 5 bases from J, the gap between germline ends came to 11 bases. Study findings and constraints: Of the TCR beta families, the public ones yielded a cumulative frequency that identified carriers of CMV plus the relevant HLA. The study found HLA-C-restricted CMV-specific TCR beta clonotypes dominating the ex vivo response.

Note on this clonotype: The target antigen is unknown.

The chain employs TRBV7-6 and TRBJ2-2; D remains unclear. Sequenced material: CD8+ T cells from PBMCs. The receptor comes from a human donor in good health (CMV status not recorded). Some clones in this sample may be carry-over from other donors' samples. CDR3 nucleotides: TGTGCCAGCAGCTCGGTTCTGTCGACCGGGGAGCTGTTTTTT. It yields the protein CASSSVLSTGELFF.